The 10 T cell receptor beta chains presented below share a single source sample, sequenced in a study of T cell responses to AZD1222 COVID-19 vaccine. The assay was immunoSEQ multiplex PCR, and TCRdb's table has in-frame clones only and misses some. The sample holds 95,000 to 120,000 clones, around 84% seen once. Sequences were derived from peripheral blood, sampled on day 0 of AZD1222 vaccination. The receptor source for this set is an adult in good health.

Here the CDR3 DNA reads TGTGCCACCAGCAGAGCTGACCCCACAATCCTTGGACAGGGCATTAGCAATCAGCCCCAGCATTTT. It codes for CATSRADPTILGQGISNQPQHF. V gene TRBV15 combines with J gene TRBJ1-5, with 8 bases matching TRBD1. This CDR3 has 22 residues. Germline V gene lookup returns CDR1 LNHNV and CDR2 YYDKDF (reference sequence). V dropped 1 base and J dropped 0; count of bases not matched to a gene: 20.

This chain uses TRBV11-2 with TRBJ2-7, with unresolved D. Between the trimmed V and J ends, which lost 2 bases and 3 bases, there was a span of 8 bases. Per germline, CDR1 SGHAT and CDR2 FQNNGV. This CDR3 contains 13 residues. CDR3 protein: CASSLNNVYEQYF. DNA for the CDR3: TGTGCCAGCAGCTTAAACAACGTCTACGAGCAGTACTTC.

The chain recombines TRBV6-5 with TRBJ2-4, with unresolved D. There are 11 residues in the CDR3. Trimming removed 8 bases from V and 4 bases from J, with 6 bases in between. Germline V gene lookup returns CDR1 MNHEY and CDR2 SVGAGI. For the CDR3, the DNA is TGTGCCAGCCAGTTAAAAAACATTCAGTACTTC. This translates into CASQLKNIQYF.

This clone was detected only a few times. Other DNA sequences of this sample code for an identical CDR3. The chain joins TRBV5-4 to TRBJ2-7; TRBD1 matches 7 bases. V gave up 5 bases and J gave up 2 bases; unmatched junction bases: 7. Germline CDR1 reads SGHNT; CDR2 reads YYREEE (reference sequence). The CDR3 length is 14 residues. This CDR3 reads CASSSGTVTYEQYF. The CDR3 DNA is TGTGCCAGCAGTTCCGGGACAGTCACCTACGAGCAGTACTTC. The full variable domain, rest sourced from reference TRBV5-4 and TRBJ2-7, is ETGVTQSPTHLIKTRGQQVTLRCSSQSGHNTVSWYQQALGQGPQFIFQYYREEENGRGNFPPRFSGLQFPNYSSELNVNALELDDSALYLCASSSGTVTYEQYFGPGTRLTVT.

The chain recombines TRBV28 with TRBJ2-1; 9 bases line up with TRBD2. Germline values: CDR1 MDHEN, CDR2 SYDVKM. The CDR3 loop spans 16 amino acids. V trimming: 1 base; J trimming: 4 bases; junction bases outside the gene matches: 5. CDR3 region: CASSLSSSGTYNEQFF. The CDR3 coding sequence is TGTGCCAGCAGTTTATCTTCTAGCGGGACTTACAATGAGCAGTTCTTC.

This chain links TRBV5-4 with TRBJ1-3; no firm D call. The germline gives CDR1 SGHNT, CDR2 YYREEE (reference sequence). The CDR3 covers 15 residues. V dropped 4 bases and J dropped 2 bases, with 13 bases sitting between them. In nucleotides, the CDR3 is TGTGCCAGCAGCCGTCGACCAACTACTGGAAACACCATATATTTT. As protein: CASSRRPTTGNTIYF.

The J gene is TRBJ2-7, the V gene TRBV9; no clear D gene. The CDR3 extends over 14 amino acids. V dropped 0 bases and J dropped 3 bases, with 10 bases sitting between them. Germline V gives CDR1 SGDLS, CDR2 YYNGEE. In DNA, the CDR3 is TGTGCCAGCAGCGTAGCTGACGGATACTACGAGCAGTACTTC. Encoded protein: CASSVADGYYEQYF.

This chain links TRBV12-3 or TRBV12-4 with TRBJ2-5; TRBD2 agrees at 7 bases. V shed 6 bases and J 5 bases; nucleotides not matched to a gene: 6. CDR3 length equals 13 residues. The DNA for the CDR3 is TGTGCCAGCAGCCTCGGGGAGGGGGAGACCCAGTACTTC. Amino acid sequence: CASSLGEGETQYF.

The chain carries TRBV4-2 and TRBJ2-5; 10 nucleotides match TRBD2. The CDR3 is 15 residues long. Germline V gene data show CDR1 as LGHNA and CDR2 as YNFKEQ. The V and J ends lost 0 bases and 5 bases, in that order; junction bases with no gene match: 3. For the CDR3, the DNA is TGTGCCAGCAGCCAAGAAGCGGGGGGGCCCGAGACCCAGTACTTC. It encodes CASSQEAGGPETQYF.

This clone appeared a single time. The CDR3 is CASSLSPGTSNEQFF. The CDR3 DNA follows: TGTGCCAGCAGCCTCAGCCCCGGGACTAGCAATGAGCAGTTCTTC. The chain carries TRBV3-1 (or the pseudogene TRBV3-2) and TRBJ2-1; 8 positions agree with TRBD2. J gave up 6 bases and V 4 bases, and 8 bases lay outside the gene matches. The CDR3 extends over 15 amino acids. CDR1 is LGHDT, CDR2 YNNKEL, per germline (reference sequence).